The rows below give T cell receptor beta chains drawn from one sample of a study of cytomegalovirus exposure and HLA in healthy donors. Here immunoSEQ multiplex PCR was the method, and the copy in TCRdb shows in-frame clones only, minus some. The repertoire has around 150,000 clones, roughly 90% of them found once; the top ten carry roughly 5.8%. The sample taken for sequencing was PBMCs. The receptors were gathered from a woman in her twenties or thirties in good health and CMV-seronegative. Both conserved end residues are part of each CDR3. Fields, in order: J gene, D gene, V gene, CDR3 length, clone size, CDR3 DNA, CDR3 protein. A D gene is named only where the DNA matches it firmly. Clone size is given for some rows only: seen once, a few or many times, or a class if the clone is expanded.

J gene: TRBJ2-1; D gene: TRBD2; V gene: TRBV7-9; CDR3 length: 16; clone size: once; CDR3 DNA: TGTGCCAGCAGCTTAAGAATAGCGGGGGGCCACGATGAGCAGTTCTTC; CDR3 protein: CASSLRIAGGHDEQFF
J gene: TRBJ2-6; D gene: -; V gene: TRBV30; CDR3 length: 13; clone size: -; CDR3 DNA: TGTGCCGAGGGGGAGGCTGGGGCCAACGTCCTGACTTTC; CDR3 protein: CAEGEAGANVLTF
J gene: TRBJ2-7; D gene: -; V gene: TRBV7-8; CDR3 length: 14; clone size: -; CDR3 DNA: TGTGCCAGCAGCTTAGCGGCTGGGAGCTACGAGCAGTACTTC; CDR3 protein: CASSLAAGSYEQYF
J gene: TRBJ1-1; D gene: -; V gene: TRBV5-6; CDR3 length: 16; clone size: -; CDR3 DNA: TGTGCCAGCACCCCGGTGCGAGGGGCGCGTTCCACTGAAGCTTTCTTT; CDR3 protein: CASTPVRGARSTEAFF
J gene: TRBJ1-2; D gene: TRBD1; V gene: TRBV5-1; CDR3 length: 16; clone size: -; CDR3 DNA: TGCGCCAGCAGCCCCCGAGTACCGGGACAGCCCTATGGCTACACCTTC; CDR3 protein: CASSPRVPGQPYGYTF
J gene: TRBJ2-3; D gene: TRBD2; V gene: TRBV4-3; CDR3 length: 19; clone size: -; CDR3 DNA: TGCGCCAGCAGCCAAGATTACCGGACTAGCGCCGCGATGACAGATACGCAGTATTTT; CDR3 protein: CASSQDYRTSAAMTDTQYF
J gene: TRBJ2-7; D gene: -; V gene: TRBV11-2; CDR3 length: 16; clone size: -; CDR3 DNA: TGTGCCAGCAGCCCCGGCTTGGGGGAAGGTTGGTTCGAGCAGTACTTC; CDR3 protein: CASSPGLGEGWFEQYF
J gene: TRBJ1-2; D gene: -; V gene: TRBV6-6; CDR3 length: 13; clone size: -; CDR3 DNA: TGTGCCAGCAGTTACTCTTTTCCGGATGGCTACACCTTC; CDR3 protein: CASSYSFPDGYTF
J gene: TRBJ2-7; D gene: TRBD1; V gene: TRBV6-1; CDR3 length: 15; clone size: -; CDR3 DNA: TGTGCCAGCAGTCCCCGGGACAGGAGCTCCTACGAGCAGTACTTC; CDR3 protein: CASSPRDRSSYEQYF
J gene: TRBJ2-1; D gene: TRBD2; V gene: TRBV7-9; CDR3 length: 15; clone size: -; CDR3 DNA: TGTGCCAGCAGCTTATCCCTAGCGGCCTACAATGAGCAGTTCTTC; CDR3 protein: CASSLSLAAYNEQFF
J gene: TRBJ1-1; D gene: -; V gene: TRBV27; CDR3 length: 15; clone size: -; CDR3 DNA: TGTGCCAGCAGTTTATTTGCCGTGGGGGGGGCGGTAGCTTTCTTT; CDR3 protein: CASSLFAVGGAVAFF
J gene: TRBJ2-2; D gene: -; V gene: TRBV5-1; CDR3 length: 17; clone size: -; CDR3 DNA: TGCGCCAGCAGCTTGGCCCTAACAGGAGGGAACACCGGGGAGCTGTTTTTT; CDR3 protein: CASSLALTGGNTGELFF
J gene: TRBJ1-2; D gene: -; V gene: TRBV4-2; CDR3 length: 15; clone size: few; CDR3 DNA: TGTGCCAGCAGCCAACGTAACGAGGGGGGTGAAGGCTACACCTTC; CDR3 protein: CASSQRNEGGEGYTF
J gene: TRBJ2-2; D gene: -; V gene: TRBV5-5; CDR3 length: 14; clone size: -; CDR3 DNA: TGTGCCAGCAGCCCGGGGGTTAACACCGGGGAGCTGTTTTTT; CDR3 protein: CASSPGVNTGELFF
J gene: TRBJ2-1; D gene: -; V gene: TRBV25-1; CDR3 length: 15; clone size: -; CDR3 DNA: TGTGCCAGCAGTGGTGCTCAGGGTTATACGGATGAGCAGTTCTTC; CDR3 protein: CASSGAQGYTDEQFF
J gene: TRBJ1-2; D gene: -; V gene: TRBV29-1; CDR3 length: 13; clone size: -; CDR3 DNA: TGCAGCGTTGAGGCAGGAGGTAACTATGGCTACACCTTC; CDR3 protein: CSVEAGGNYGYTF
J gene: TRBJ2-1; D gene: TRBD1; V gene: TRBV6-5; CDR3 length: 14; clone size: -; CDR3 DNA: TGTGCCAGCAGTCCACAGGGGGACTACAATGAGCAGTTCTTC; CDR3 protein: CASSPQGDYNEQFF
J gene: TRBJ2-7; D gene: TRBD2; V gene: TRBV28; CDR3 length: 16; clone size: -; CDR3 DNA: TGTGCCAGCAGACTAATGGGACTAGCGGGAGCTTACGAGCAGTACTTC; CDR3 protein: CASRLMGLAGAYEQYF
J gene: TRBJ1-2; D gene: TRBD1; V gene: TRBV7-3; CDR3 length: 14; clone size: -; CDR3 DNA: TGTGCCAGCAGCCCCAAGGGGGACAGTTATGGCTACACCTTC; CDR3 protein: CASSPKGDSYGYTF
J gene: TRBJ1-2; D gene: -; V gene: TRBV5-6; CDR3 length: 13; clone size: few; CDR3 DNA: TGTGCTCAGCTCCAGGCGAGGGGTAATGGCTACACCTTC; CDR3 protein: CAQLQARGNGYTF
J gene: TRBJ2-5; D gene: TRBD2; V gene: TRBV27; CDR3 length: 14; clone size: -; CDR3 DNA: TGTGCCAGCAGTTCCCTAGCGGGACAAGAGACCCAGTACTTC; CDR3 protein: CASSSLAGQETQYF
J gene: TRBJ2-7; D gene: TRBD1; V gene: TRBV28; CDR3 length: 14; clone size: -; CDR3 DNA: TGTGCCAGCAGTTTAAGGACAGGGGATTATGAGCAGTACTTC; CDR3 protein: CASSLRTGDYEQYF
J gene: TRBJ2-3; D gene: -; V gene: TRBV5-1; CDR3 length: 15; clone size: -; CDR3 DNA: TGCGCCAGCAGCGGGGACGTAACTAGCACAGATACGCAGTATTTT; CDR3 protein: CASSGDVTSTDTQYF
J gene: TRBJ2-1; D gene: -; V gene: TRBV9; CDR3 length: 16; clone size: -; CDR3 DNA: TGTGCCAGCAGCTTGACAAGCGGGCGCTTAACCAATGAGCAGTTCTTC; CDR3 protein: CASSLTSGRLTNEQFF
J gene: TRBJ1-1; D gene: -; V gene: TRBV19; CDR3 length: 14; clone size: -; CDR3 DNA: TGTGCCAGTAGTATTGAAGGGTCCAACACTGAAGCTTTCTTT; CDR3 protein: CASSIEGSNTEAFF
J gene: TRBJ1-1; D gene: TRBD1; V gene: TRBV7-2; CDR3 length: 16; clone size: -; CDR3 DNA: TGTGCCAGCAGCTTCGGTGGACAGGGCCGGAACACTGAAGCTTTCTTT; CDR3 protein: CASSFGGQGRNTEAFF
J gene: TRBJ1-4; D gene: -; V gene: TRBV27; CDR3 length: 16; clone size: -; CDR3 DNA: TGTGCCAGCAGTTTAAGGGGGGGTGCAACTAATGAAAAACTGTTTTTT; CDR3 protein: CASSLRGGATNEKLFF
J gene: TRBJ2-7; D gene: -; V gene: TRBV7-9; CDR3 length: 13; clone size: -; CDR3 DNA: TGTGCCAGCAGCTATGGGGCTAGCGACGAGCAGTACTTC; CDR3 protein: CASSYGASDEQYF
J gene: TRBJ2-3; D gene: TRBD1; V gene: TRBV5-6; CDR3 length: 14; clone size: -; CDR3 DNA: TGTGCCAGCAGCTTCAGGGGGAGCACAGATACGCAGTATTTT; CDR3 protein: CASSFRGSTDTQYF
J gene: TRBJ1-4; D gene: TRBD1; V gene: TRBV28; CDR3 length: 15; clone size: -; CDR3 DNA: TGTGCCAGCAGAACAGGGGGCGCGACTAATGAAAAACTGTTTTTT; CDR3 protein: CASRTGGATNEKLFF
J gene: TRBJ1-1; D gene: -; V gene: TRBV7-2; CDR3 length: 11; clone size: -; CDR3 DNA: TGTGCCAGCAGCTTAAGCGGGGAAGCTTTCTTT; CDR3 protein: CASSLSGEAFF
J gene: TRBJ2-1; D gene: -; V gene: TRBV27; CDR3 length: 13; clone size: -; CDR3 DNA: TGTGCCAGCAGCGAGGGGAGTTACAATGAGCAGTTCTTC; CDR3 protein: CASSEGSYNEQFF
J gene: TRBJ2-7; D gene: TRBD1; V gene: TRBV11-2; CDR3 length: 15; clone size: -; CDR3 DNA: TGTGCCAGCAGCTTGGGACAGGGGAACTCCTACGAGCAGTACTTC; CDR3 protein: CASSLGQGNSYEQYF
J gene: TRBJ2-6; D gene: -; V gene: TRBV27; CDR3 length: 17; clone size: -; CDR3 DNA: TGTGCCAGCAGATTACAGGGAGGGAACTCTGGGGCCAACGTCCTGACTTTC; CDR3 protein: CASRLQGGNSGANVLTF
J gene: TRBJ2-1; D gene: TRBD1; V gene: TRBV25-1; CDR3 length: 16; clone size: -; CDR3 DNA: TGTGCCAGCAGTGGCGGACAGGGGGCCCCCTACAATGAGCAGTTCTTC; CDR3 protein: CASSGGQGAPYNEQFF
J gene: TRBJ1-2; D gene: -; V gene: TRBV18; CDR3 length: 15; clone size: -; CDR3 DNA: TGTGCCAGCTCACTAGGACTAATCAACAACTATGGCTACACCTTC; CDR3 protein: CASSLGLINNYGYTF
J gene: TRBJ2-5; D gene: -; V gene: TRBV2; CDR3 length: 11; clone size: -; CDR3 DNA: TGTGCCAGCAAGCTCGCAGAGACCCAGTACTTC; CDR3 protein: CASKLAETQYF
J gene: TRBJ1-2; D gene: -; V gene: TRBV28; CDR3 length: 15; clone size: -; CDR3 DNA: TGTGCCAGCAGCGTTCCGGGGACATCTAACTATGGCTACACCTTC; CDR3 protein: CASSVPGTSNYGYTF
J gene: TRBJ1-5; D gene: -; V gene: TRBV30; CDR3 length: 13; clone size: -; CDR3 DNA: TGTGCCTGGAGTGTGACAGAAAATCAGCCCCAGCATTTT; CDR3 protein: CAWSVTENQPQHF
J gene: TRBJ2-1; D gene: -; V gene: TRBV7-3; CDR3 length: 12; clone size: -; CDR3 DNA: TGTGCCAGCAGCTTAACGAACGCTGAGCAGTTCTTC; CDR3 protein: CASSLTNAEQFF
J gene: TRBJ2-3; D gene: -; V gene: TRBV6-6; CDR3 length: 15; clone size: -; CDR3 DNA: TGTGCCAGCAGTTTTACCATGGGGGCACAAGATACGCAGTATTTT; CDR3 protein: CASSFTMGAQDTQYF
J gene: TRBJ1-2; D gene: -; V gene: TRBV28; CDR3 length: 15; clone size: once; CDR3 DNA: TGTGCCAGCAGTGCTTCCACCGCCAGGTTCGATGGCTACACCTTC; CDR3 protein: CASSASTARFDGYTF
J gene: TRBJ2-6; D gene: -; V gene: TRBV6-5; CDR3 length: 14; clone size: -; CDR3 DNA: TGTGCCAGTACACCAGGGACCGGGGCCAACGTCCTGACTTTC; CDR3 protein: CASTPGTGANVLTF
J gene: TRBJ1-1; D gene: -; V gene: TRBV13; CDR3 length: 17; clone size: -; CDR3 DNA: TGTGCCAGCAGCTTTGGGACTTGGGGGGAGATGAACACTGAAGCTTTCTTT; CDR3 protein: CASSFGTWGEMNTEAFF
J gene: TRBJ1-2; D gene: -; V gene: TRBV6-1; CDR3 length: 15; clone size: -; CDR3 DNA: TGTGCCAGCAGAAGACCCGGACGGGGTCACTATGGCTACACCTTC; CDR3 protein: CASRRPGRGHYGYTF
J gene: TRBJ2-3; D gene: -; V gene: TRBV7-3; CDR3 length: 15; clone size: -; CDR3 DNA: TGTGCCAGCAGCTACGGACGGACGAGCACAGATACGCAGTATTTT; CDR3 protein: CASSYGRTSTDTQYF
J gene: TRBJ1-2; D gene: TRBD1; V gene: TRBV5-6; CDR3 length: 12; clone size: -; CDR3 DNA: TGTGCCAGCAGCGGGACAGGGGTAGGCTACACCTTC; CDR3 protein: CASSGTGVGYTF
J gene: TRBJ2-1; D gene: -; V gene: TRBV18; CDR3 length: 13; clone size: once; CDR3 DNA: TGTGCCAGCTCACCAATCAGGAGGTATGAGCAGTTCTTC; CDR3 protein: CASSPIRRYEQFF
J gene: TRBJ1-3; D gene: -; V gene: TRBV4-3; CDR3 length: 15; clone size: -; CDR3 DNA: TGCGCCAGCAGCCGACTCCTTGCCTCTGGAAACACCATATATTTT; CDR3 protein: CASSRLLASGNTIYF
J gene: TRBJ2-3; D gene: -; V gene: TRBV2; CDR3 length: 16; clone size: -; CDR3 DNA: TGTGCCAACTCCCTAGGATCCGGGACTAGCACAGATACGCAGTATTTT; CDR3 protein: CANSLGSGTSTDTQYF